The 30 T cell receptor beta chains below all came from one sample that was sequenced in a study of T cell responses to AZD1222 COVID-19 vaccine (dated by TCRdb to 2020 to 2022). The sample's time point, from its label and the paper: baseline before first vaccination. To prepare the library, the immunoSEQ multiplex PCR assay was applied. TCRdb stores this immuneACCESS table with in-frame sequences only. Part of the clones is absent; in the studies checked, under half of the shortfall reflects unresolved V genes, and no reason is known for the rest. The sample table shows more than 150,000 clones, and around nine tenths are seen once. In total, the top ten clones hold around 1.5% of the sample. Material: peripheral blood, obtained on day 0 of AZD1222 vaccination. The receptors come from an adult in good health.

The V call is TRBV15, the J call TRBJ1-3, with D uncertain. The germline V gene encodes CDR1 LNHNV and CDR2 YYDKDF (reference sequence). Between the trimmed V and J ends, which lost 5 bases and 1 base, there was a span of 15 bases. The CDR3 runs to 16 residues. Here the CDR3 reads CATSRKRGGSGNTIYF. The CDR3 DNA reads TGTGCCACCAGCCGAAAGCGGGGTGGGTCTGGAAACACCATATATTTT.

V is TRBV5-5 and J is TRBJ2-7; the D call may be TRBD1 or TRBD2 (5 bases each). V lost 4 bases, J lost 3 bases, and 11 bases lay in between. This CDR3 spans 13 amino acids. CDR1 and CDR2 (germline): SGHKS, YYEKEE (reference sequence). CDR3 sequence reads: CASSVMRGYEQYF. DNA for the CDR3: TGTGCCAGCAGCGTTATGAGGGGCTACGAGCAGTACTTC.

In DNA form, the CDR3 reads TGTGCCAGCAGCGTCCTCGCTGGGGGAAATTATGGCTACACCTTC. Its translation is CASSVLAGGNYGYTF. This chain connects TRBV7-2 to TRBJ1-2; possibly TRBD1 for D (5 bases). Germline lookup yields CDR1 SGHTA and CDR2 FQGNSA. V was pared by 5 bases and J by 5 bases, with 18 bases between. The CDR3 contains 15 residues.

This chain uses TRBV5-1 with TRBJ1-3; D is undetermined. Trimming removed 2 bases from V and 0 bases from J, with 12 bases in between. CDR1 and CDR2 from the germline V gene are SGHRS and YFSETQ. There are 16 residues in the CDR3. The CDR3 protein is CASSFSSGYSGNTIYF. CDR3 nucleotide sequence: TGCGCCAGCAGCTTTTCCAGCGGATACTCTGGAAACACCATATATTTT.

DNA of the CDR3: TGTGCCAGCAGCCGAGCCATGAACACTGAAGCTTTCTTT. Protein sequence: CASSRAMNTEAFF. The chain uses TRBV7-9 and TRBJ1-1; no reliable D call. The V end lost 5 bases, the J end lost 0 bases, and 7 bases lay between the germline ends. CDR1 is SEHNR, CDR2 FQNEAQ, per germline (reference sequence). The CDR3 covers 13 residues.

This chain uses TRBV28 with TRBJ2-2; D unresolved. CDR3 size: 15 residues. In germline, CDR1 is MDHEN, CDR2 SYDVKM. The V and J ends lost 3 bases and 0 bases respectively, with 8 bases between them. Written as DNA, the CDR3 is TGTGCCAGCAGTTTTATCTGGACGAACACCGGGGAGCTGTTTTTT. It specifies CASSFIWTNTGELFF.

The J gene is TRBJ1-4, the V gene TRBV19; 7 nucleotides line up with TRBD1. Trimming removed 4 bases from V and 5 bases from J; junction bases left unmatched: 7. There are 15 residues in the CDR3. CDR1 and CDR2 (germline): LNHDA, SQIVND (reference sequence). The CDR3 loop is CASSNGQGGNEKLFF. Written as DNA, the CDR3 is TGTGCCAGTAGTAATGGCCAGGGGGGAAATGAAAAACTGTTTTTT.

The genes are TRBV6-2 or TRBV6-3 and TRBJ1-2; TRBD1 aligns across 9 bases. From germline, CDR1 is MNHEY and CDR2 SVGEGT. This CDR3 is built from 15 residues. V shed 6 bases and J 6 bases; nucleotides not matched to a gene: 11. CDR3 loop: CASSLNRGLSHGYTF. The CDR3 nucleotides are TGTGCCAGCAGCTTAAACAGGGGGCTGAGCCATGGCTACACCTTC.

J is TRBJ1-5 and V is TRBV18; D call uncertain. The germline CDR1 and CDR2 sequences are KGHSH and LQKENI. The ends were cut back, 5 bases at V and 5 bases at J, with 10 bases in the middle. The CDR3 extends over 13 amino acids. CDR3 loop: CASSEGSDQPQHF. The CDR3 bases are TGTGCCAGCTCAGAGGGATCCGATCAGCCCCAGCATTTT.

The J gene is TRBJ2-3, the V gene TRBV30; 9 bases match TRBD1. The CDR3 loop spans 16 amino acids. V lost 1 base to trimming and J lost 4 bases; unmatched junction nucleotides: 9. Germline V CDR1 and CDR2: GTSNPN, SVGIG (reference sequence). The CDR3 here is CAWSAYRDRAADTQYF. Here the CDR3 DNA reads TGTGCCTGGAGTGCTTATAGGGACAGGGCAGCAGATACGCAGTATTTT.

This rearrangement joins TRBV2 to TRBJ1-6, with TRBD1 matching 8 bases. CDR1 SNHLY and CDR2 FYNNEI come from the germline V gene. Germline trimming cut 3 bases from V and 9 bases from J; bases unmatched to any gene: 7. The CDR3 is 15 amino acids. The DNA for the CDR3 is TGTGCCAGCAGTGACGGACAGGGAGGTACTTCACCCCTCCACTTT. As protein: CASSDGQGGTSPLHF.

J is TRBJ1-5 and V is TRBV18; D possibly corresponds to TRBD1 (5 bases). The CDR3 extends over 18 amino acids. The germline CDR1 and CDR2 sequences are KGHSH and LQKENI. The V end lost 4 bases, the J end lost 0 bases, and 19 bases lay between the germline ends. The CDR3 loop is CASSREVPGTYSNQPQHF. CDR3 nucleotide sequence: TGTGCCAGCTCACGCGAAGTCCCAGGGACCTATAGCAATCAGCCCCAGCATTTT.

The chain combines TRBV2 with TRBJ1-1, with D uncertain. There are 13 residues in the CDR3. CDR1 and CDR2 from the germline V gene are SNHLY and FYNNEI. The V end was cut by 5 bases, the J end by 0 bases, with 7 bases between. CDR3 sequence: CASSREMNTEAFF. DNA for the CDR3: TGTGCCAGCAGTAGGGAAATGAACACTGAAGCTTTCTTT.

The chain is built from TRBV7-9 and TRBJ2-7, with 7 bases aligning to TRBD1. This CDR3 region has 12 residues. Germline V lookup: CDR1 SEHNR, CDR2 FQNEAQ (reference sequence). The J segment lost 3 bases and the V segment lost 6 bases, leaving 2 bases of the junction unmatched. CDR3 protein: CASRQGLYEQYF. In DNA form, the CDR3 reads TGTGCCAGCAGACAGGGGCTCTACGAGCAGTACTTC. The variable domain in full, with the rest retrieved from reference TRBV7-9 and TRBJ2-7, is DTGVSQNPRHKITKRGQNVTFRCDPISEHNRLYWYRQTLGQGPEFLTYFQNEAQLEKSRLLSDRFSAERPKGSFSTLEIQRTEQGDSAMYLCASRQGLYEQYFGPGTRLTVT.

The CDR3 protein is CASSPQGYPGNTIYF. Here the CDR3 DNA reads TGCGCCAGCAGCCCACAGGGCTATCCTGGAAACACCATATATTTT. The rearrangement uses TRBV5-1 and TRBJ1-3, with a tentative D call TRBD1 (6 bases). CDR3 length: 15 amino acids. Germline values: CDR1 SGHRS, CDR2 YFSETQ. Trimming pared 4 bases from V and 2 bases from J, leaving 13 bases between.

This chain uses TRBV11-3 with TRBJ1-3, with D perhaps matching TRBD1 (5 bases). The CDR3 runs to 13 residues. CDR1 and CDR2 from the germline V gene are SGHNT and YENEEA. Trimming removed 1 base at V and 8 bases at J, with 9 bases between. The CDR3 reads CASSLGPGDTIYF. CDR3 coding DNA: TGTGCCAGCAGCTTAGGCCCGGGGGACACCATATATTTT.

This chain joins TRBV19 and TRBJ1-6; D is unclear. Trimming left V 1 base short and J 9 bases short, with 10 bases between. Germline lookup yields CDR1 LNHDA and CDR2 SQIVND (reference sequence). The CDR3 totals 14 residues. The chain's CDR3 is CASSIALVGSPLHF. CDR3 nucleotides: TGTGCCAGTAGTATAGCCCTCGTTGGTTCACCCCTCCACTTT. Full variable domain (outside the CDR3, taken from reference TRBV19 and TRBJ1-6): DGGITQSPKYLFRKEGQNVTLSCEQNLNHDAMYWYRQDPGQGLRLIYYSQIVNDFQKGDIAEGYSVSREKKESFPLTVTSAQKNPTAFYLCASSIALVGSPLHFGNGTRLTVT.

The chain uses TRBV18 and TRBJ2-6; D remains unclear. CDR1 and CDR2 (germline): KGHSH, LQKENI. The CDR3 is made up of 18 amino acids. Deletions cut 0 bases from V and 4 bases from J, with 16 bases between. CDR3 protein: CASSPPPQNWKGANVLTF. The CDR3 coding sequence is TGTGCCAGCTCACCACCCCCACAGAACTGGAAGGGGGCCAACGTCCTGACTTTC.

This clone was observed a single time. This chain uses TRBV20-1 with TRBJ2-5; D is unclear. The CDR3 loop spans 10 amino acids. In germline, CDR1 is DFQATT, CDR2 SNEGSKA (reference sequence). V was pared by 6 bases and J by 4 bases, with 6 bases between. The CDR3 loop reads CSALGETQYF. In DNA, the CDR3 is TGCAGTGCCCTAGGAGAGACCCAGTACTTC.

The CDR3: CASSVRIGDGDTQYF. The CDR3 DNA reads as TGTGCCAGCAGCGTAAGGATCGGTGATGGGGATACGCAGTATTTT. This chain links TRBV9 with TRBJ2-3; D remains ambiguous. CDR3 length: 15 amino acids. V gave up 1 base and J gave up 6 bases, with 15 bases separating them. The germline CDR1 and CDR2 sequences are SGDLS and YYNGEE.

This CDR3 is CASSPTQPGSEKLFF. For the CDR3, the DNA is TGTGCCAGCTCACCAACGCAGCCGGGTAGTGAAAAACTGTTTTTT. This chain links TRBV18 with TRBJ1-4; D is undetermined. The ends were cut back, 2 bases at V and 7 bases at J, with 14 bases in the middle. This CDR3 spans 15 amino acids. Germline assignment: CDR1 KGHSH and CDR2 LQKENI. Full variable domain (outside the CDR3, taken from reference TRBV18 and TRBJ1-4): NAGVMQNPRHLVRRRGQEARLRCSPMKGHSHVYWYRQLPEEGLKFMVYLQKENIIDESGMPKERFSAEFPKEGPSILRIQQVVRGDSAAYFCASSPTQPGSEKLFFGSGTQLSVL.

The chain employs TRBV4-2 and TRBJ2-5, with 7 bases aligning to TRBD1. J was trimmed by 8 bases and V by 2 bases; bases with no gene match: 20. The CDR3 contains 18 residues. The germline V gene has CDR1 LGHNA and CDR2 YNFKEQ. The CDR3 nucleotides read TGTGCCAGCAGCCAACCTCAGACAACGACAGGGACGAGGGTCACCCAGTACTTC. Protein: CASSQPQTTTGTRVTQYF.

This clone was seen a single time. The chain joins TRBV7-9 to TRBJ2-5, with D possibly matching TRBD2 (5 bases). Trimming took off 2 bases at V and 4 bases at J, with 11 bases between the two ends. The CDR3 consists of 14 residues. CDR1 SEHNR and CDR2 FQNEAQ come from the germline V gene (reference sequence). The CDR3 coding sequence is TGTGCCAGCAGCTTAACGGCTGGGAGAGAGACCCAGTACTTC. The encoded protein is CASSLTAGRETQYF.

The J gene is TRBJ2-5, the V gene TRBV3-1 (or the pseudogene TRBV3-2); D is possibly TRBD1 or TRBD2 (6 bases each). V gave up 5 bases and J gave up 4 bases, with 26 bases separating them. The CDR3 is made up of 18 amino acids. Germline assignment: CDR1 LGHDT and CDR2 YNNKEL (reference sequence). The CDR3 loop reads CASSSPRIRGRSGETQYF. The DNA for the CDR3 is TGTGCCAGCAGCTCTCCCCGGATAAGGGGGAGGAGTGGAGAGACCCAGTACTTC.

CDR3 residues: CASSSGTSGNTIYF. CDR3 DNA: TGTGCCAGTAGTAGCGGGACATCTGGAAACACCATATATTTT. V usage is TRBV19 and J usage is TRBJ1-3; a weak D match, TRBD1 (6 bases). V was pared by 4 bases and J by 1 base, with 8 bases between. The CDR3 covers 14 residues. The V gene's germline CDR1 is LNHDA and CDR2 SQIVND (reference sequence).

The V gene is TRBV6-1, the J gene TRBJ2-6; 10 bases match TRBD2. The CDR3 runs to 18 residues. The germline gives CDR1 MNHNS, CDR2 SASEGT. J gave up 1 base and V 1 base, and 4 bases lay outside the gene matches. This CDR3 reads CASSEEGLAVSGANVLTF. CDR3 sequence (DNA): TGTGCCAGCAGTGAAGAAGGACTAGCGGTGTCTGGGGCCAACGTCCTGACTTTC.

The chain has TRBV19 and TRBJ1-1; TRBD1 might be the D (5 bases). The CDR3 runs to 15 residues. V lost 7 bases to trimming and J lost 0 bases, with 15 bases between them. CDR1 is LNHDA, CDR2 SQIVND, per germline (reference sequence). CDR3 sequence reads: CASIYSGAMNTEAFF. CDR3 in DNA: TGTGCCAGTATCTACTCTGGGGCCATGAACACTGAAGCTTTCTTT.

V and J are TRBV19 and TRBJ1-1, with 8 bases aligning to TRBD1. J was trimmed by 6 bases and V by 5 bases; bases with no gene match: 8. Germline CDR1 reads LNHDA; CDR2 reads SQIVND (reference sequence). This CDR3 region has 14 residues. CDR3 loop: CASSWTGILSEAFF. CDR3 nucleotide sequence: TGTGCCAGTAGTTGGACAGGGATCCTCTCTGAAGCTTTCTTT.

The J gene is TRBJ2-7, the V gene TRBV11-3, with D perhaps TRBD1 (9 bases). V was cut by 0 bases and J by 1 base, with 19 bases left in between. Germline-derived CDR1 and CDR2 are SGHNT and YENEEA. CDR3 size: 18 residues. CDR3 nucleotide sequence: TGTGCCAGCAGCTTAGAACGGGAGGGGGGACAGGGTTCCTACGAGCAGTACTTC. Its translation is CASSLEREGGQGSYEQYF.

The chain recombines TRBV4-3 with TRBJ1-3; no reliable D call. Germline V gene sequence: CDR1 LGHNA, CDR2 YSLEER. The CDR3 is 16 residues long. Trimming took 0 bases from V and 0 from J, leaving 9 bases between them. CDR3 region: CASSQDPTPSGNTIYF. As DNA, the CDR3 is TGCGCCAGCAGCCAAGATCCTACCCCCTCTGGAAACACCATATATTTT.